This T cell receptor beta chain was found in a study of T cells in localized non-small cell lung cancer (dated by TCRdb to about 2020). Looking at the study overall: T cell repertoires of 200 to 250 early-stage NSCLC patients were analyzed, with tumors being compared against uninvolved tumor-adjacent lungs. All 220 or so NSCLC patients in the cohort were treatment-naive and had localized lung tumors that were resected. Of the NSCLC patients, 129 were male and around 99 were female, and the mean age was around 66 years. What the authors observed across the whole study: Because of the exploratory design, TCR variables were selected using unadjusted p-values without false-discovery rate correction. Higher blood T cell density associated with longer overall survival, while higher adjacent-lung clonality associated with shorter survival. Uninvolved tumor-adjacent lung showed the highest T cell clonality, higher than tumor, which suggests more focused antigenic responses in the adjacent lung. A median of roughly 50 of the top 100 tumor clones turned up in the paired uninvolved adjacent lung, and 25 to 35 of those clones also ranked among the top 100 of that same adjacent lung. Multi-region tumor sequencing was not performed, so intratumor heterogeneity could not be excluded.

The immunoSEQ Assay was used to sequence TCR beta CDR3 regions from DNA. The source study handled its data this way. T cell density was computed as TCR beta template counts normalized to usable DNA estimated by amplifying housekeeping genes. Richness was estimated with the preseqR package, extrapolating to 400,000 templates for PBMC samples and 120,000 templates for tissue samples. Clonality was calculated as one minus Pielou's evenness. Differential abundance testing on productive amino-acid clonotypes, with a minimum total count of 5 and an alpha of 0.1, was used to identify tissue-enriched TCRs. The Jaccard Index and the Morisita Overlap Index were used to measure how much the repertoires overlapped between compartments. GLIPH grouped TCR beta CDR3s together with public tetramer-defined viral CDR3s, and a viral motif had to include at least three viral sequences and also show V-gene enrichment. Sourced from immuneACCESS, this table was stored by TCRdb with only in-frame sequences that have V and J called. A share of the clones is absent; for the studies checked, an unresolved V gene accounts for under half, and the remainder has no known explanation. Clone size and V and J calls were adopted from that table, with D and trimming inferred from the DNA. This sample is represented by under 15,000 clones; approximately 82% of them were singletons. The ten largest make up approximately 20% of the sample.

V loses 7 bases, J loses 4 bases, and the germline ends lie 11 bases apart. There are 14 amino acids in the CDR3, from cysteine to phenylalanine inclusive. The kept DNA is CDR3 alone, 42 bases in frame from the first base. CDR1 MNHNS and CDR2 SASEGT were looked up in the germline V gene. At diagnosis, peripheral blood, uninvolved tumor-adjacent lung and tumor were collected and were preserved as a mix of fresh-frozen and FFPE material. For TCR repertoire profiling, blood samples were analyzed as peripheral blood mononuclear cells. Turning to this clone: Its antigen is not yet known. No base quality values were provided; no much bigger clone lies one nucleotide off.

The chain uses TRBV6-1 and TRBJ1-6; TRBD1 is a possible D gene, resting on 5 matching bases. The clonotype originates from a male donor at least 60 years old with stage I lung adenocarcinoma. The sample was peripheral blood, taken before any cancer treatment. The nucleotide sequence reads TGTGCCAGCATCAAAGAGGGGTATAATTCACCCCTCCACTTT. Protein translation: CASIKEGYNSPLHF.